Listed below are T cell receptor beta chains from one sample, sequenced in a study of monozygotic twins with cystic fibrosis. Generated by immunoSEQ multiplex PCR, the TCRdb table keeps only in-frame clones and is missing some. The data show 20,000 or so clones, approximately 97% seen once. Source material: blood. The receptor source for this set is a woman in her thirties with cystic fibrosis. The CDR3 runs from the conserved cysteine through the conserved F or W. A D gene is named only where the DNA matches it firmly.

>TRBV10-3|NA|TRBJ1-1
CAISGTDVNTEAFF
>TRBV2|NA|TRBJ2-7
CASSEEPGEQYF
>TRBV5-1|NA|TRBJ1-2
CASSLDQNYYGYTF
>TRBV9|NA|TRBJ2-1
CASSTTDYNEQFF
>TRBV5-4|NA|TRBJ2-2
CASSLDGNTGELFF
>TRBV29-1|NA|TRBJ2-1
CSVGVGGNEQFF
>TRBV29-1|TRBD1|TRBJ2-7
CSVVGTGGFFSVEQYF
>TRBV18|NA|TRBJ1-1
CASSPPGRLNTEAFF
>TRBV9|NA|TRBJ2-1
CASSVAHRLNEQFF
>TRBV7-7|NA|TRBJ2-5
CASSLGPGQETQYF
>TRBV30|NA|TRBJ1-1
CAWSVKVLNTEAFF
>TRBV11-2|NA|TRBJ1-1
CASSLGGSNEAFF
>TRBV11-2|TRBD1|TRBJ1-6
CASSLEGTGVPNSPLHF